The clone carrying this T cell receptor beta chain was counted only a few times. Authors' data handling: Estimation of nucleated cell counts relied on the amplification of reference gene primers. Some clones are missing from TCRdb's copy, which holds only in-frame ones; the method was immunoSEQ multiplex PCR. V, J and clone size are those of that table, while D and trimming were read from the DNA. The sample carries fewer than 140,000 clones, about 79% recorded once. Germline V lookup: CDR1 MDHEN, CDR2 SYDVKM. Losses at the gene ends were 2 bases for V and 5 bases for J; bases not matched to a gene: 5. This CDR3 has 14 amino acids. The data belong to a study of blood T cell repertoires in COVID-19. In the study overall: The cDNA or gDNA used as material had been derived from T cells, B-cell-depleted T cells, or PBMCs.

Seattle's enrolled individuals joined amid active infection and were then monitored longitudinally. The V gene is TRBV28, the J gene TRBJ1-2, with 7 bases that match TRBD1. The sequencing sample was made of peripheral blood. The source is an elderly man with COVID-19, enrolled during active disease. This CDR3 is CASSLPGGWYGYTF. The CDR3 region has the DNA TGTGCCAGCAGTTTACCAGGGGGGTGGTATGGCTACACCTTC.